The clone carrying this T cell receptor beta chain was detected once. The same CDR3 arises from other DNA sequences in this sample as well. The cohort comprised adults aged about 18 to 90 years residing in some 24 US areas. This sample stems from a study of blood T cell repertoires in COVID-19. V was shortened by 2 bases and J by 7 bases, with 8 bases between the two germline ends. This CDR3 has 12 residues. In the study's own analysis: Amplification with reference gene primers provided the estimates of nucleated cell counts. The table came from immunoSEQ multiplex PCR; TCRdb's copy has only in-frame clones and leaves some out. V, J and clone size were drawn from that table, and D and trimming were deduced from the DNA. The table records approximately 400,000 clones, about 89% of them present only once.

The J gene is TRBJ1-2, the V gene TRBV12-3 or TRBV12-4; the D gene is possibly TRBD1 (5 bases). The sequence came from a woman between 40 and 55 years old who had been exposed to COVID-19. The sample comprised PBMCs or T cells enriched from blood (not recorded which). CDR3 sequence (DNA): TGTGCCAGCAGTTTAAGGGGAGGTGGCTACACCTTC. Translating gives CASSLRGGGYTF.